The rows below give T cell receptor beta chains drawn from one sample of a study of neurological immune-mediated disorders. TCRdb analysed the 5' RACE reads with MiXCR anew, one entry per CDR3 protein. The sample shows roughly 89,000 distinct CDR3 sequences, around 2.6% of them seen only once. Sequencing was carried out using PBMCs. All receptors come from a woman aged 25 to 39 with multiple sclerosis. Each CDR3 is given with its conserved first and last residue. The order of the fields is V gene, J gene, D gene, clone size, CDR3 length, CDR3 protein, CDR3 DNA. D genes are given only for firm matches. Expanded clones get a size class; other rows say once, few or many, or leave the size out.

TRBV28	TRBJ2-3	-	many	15	CASSSADRGWDTQYF	TGTGCCAGCAGTTCTGCCGACCGTGGGTGGGATACGCAGTATTTT
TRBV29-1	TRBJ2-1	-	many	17	CSVVGGSEYSPYNEQFF	TGCAGCGTTGTTGGTGGTAGCGAGTATTCACCCTACAATGAGCAGTTCTTC
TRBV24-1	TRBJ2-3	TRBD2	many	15	CATTLSGSGADTQYF	TGTGCCACCACTCTAAGCGGGAGTGGAGCAGATACGCAGTATTTT
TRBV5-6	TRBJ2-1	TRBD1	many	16	CASRSNPGQGAGEQFF	TGTGCCAGCAGGTCGAACCCGGGACAGGGGGCGGGTGAGCAGTTCTTC
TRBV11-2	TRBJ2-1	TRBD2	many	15	CASSLELAGNPRQFF	TGTGCCAGCAGCTTAGAACTAGCGGGCAATCCCAGGCAGTTCTTC
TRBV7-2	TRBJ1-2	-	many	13	CASSDGGGYGYTF	TGTGCCAGCAGCGACGGGGGGGGGTATGGCTACACCTTC
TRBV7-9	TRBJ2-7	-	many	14	CASSWSSDSYEQYF	TGTGCCAGCAGCTGGTCTAGTGACTCCTACGAGCAGTACTTC
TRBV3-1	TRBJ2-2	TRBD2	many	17	CASSRRGTSGNTGELFF	TGTGCCAGCAGCCGAAGGGGGACTAGCGGGAATACCGGGGAGCTGTTTTTT
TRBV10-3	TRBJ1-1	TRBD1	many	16	CAISETGALGNTEAFF	TGTGCCATCAGTGAGACAGGGGCCCTGGGGAACACTGAAGCTTTCTTT
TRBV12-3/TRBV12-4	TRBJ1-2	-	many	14	CASSQYRVVDGYTF	TGTGCCAGCAGCCAATACAGGGTTGTAGATGGCTACACCTTC
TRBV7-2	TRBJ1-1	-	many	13	CASSLVFSNEAFF	TGTGCCAGCAGCTTAGTGTTCAGCAATGAAGCTTTCTTT
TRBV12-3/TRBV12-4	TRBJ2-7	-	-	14	CASSHGGQFYEQYF	TGTGCCAGCAGCCATGGTGGACAGTTCTACGAGCAGTACTTC
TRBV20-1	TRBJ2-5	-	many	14	CSARDRLQGETQYF	TGCAGTGCTAGAGATCGATTGCAGGGGGAGACCCAGTACTTC
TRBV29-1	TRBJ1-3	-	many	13	CSVQGSSGNTIYF	TGCAGCGTTCAGGGATCCTCTGGAAACACCATATATTTT
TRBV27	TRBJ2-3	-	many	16	CASSLGGTGLQDTQYF	TGTGCCAGCAGTTTGGGGGGGACAGGCCTACAGGATACGCAGTATTTT
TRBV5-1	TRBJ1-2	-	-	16	CASSGGQGKGNYGYTF	TGCGCCAGCAGCGGGGGGCAGGGAAAGGGTAACTATGGCTACACCTTC
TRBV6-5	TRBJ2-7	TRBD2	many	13	CASRTSGRGEQYF	TGTGCCAGCAGAACTAGCGGGAGAGGTGAGCAGTACTTC
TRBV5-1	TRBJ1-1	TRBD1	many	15	CASSRGQASDTEAFF	TGCGCCAGCAGCCGGGGACAGGCGTCGGACACTGAAGCTTTCTTT
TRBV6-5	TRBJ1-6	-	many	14	CASSSGRWNSPLHF	TGTGCCAGCAGTTCCGGGAGATGGAATTCACCCCTCCACTTT
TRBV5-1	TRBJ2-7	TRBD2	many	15	CASSAGLAGTYEQYF	TGCGCCAGCAGCGCGGGACTAGCGGGAACCTACGAGCAGTACTTC
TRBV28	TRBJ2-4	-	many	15	CASSGLGVAKNIQYF	TGTGCCAGCAGTGGGTTGGGGGTAGCCAAAAACATTCAGTACTTC
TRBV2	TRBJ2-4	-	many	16	CASSDGGRGAKNIQYF	TGTGCCAGCAGTGACGGGGGTCGTGGGGCCAAAAACATTCAGTACTTC
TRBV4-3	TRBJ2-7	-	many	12	CASSQGGGKQYF	TGCGCCAGCAGCCAAGGTGGGGGTAAGCAGTACTTC
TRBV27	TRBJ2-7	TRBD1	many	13	CASSGQGRNEQYF	TGTGCCAGTTCTGGACAGGGAAGGAACGAGCAGTACTTC
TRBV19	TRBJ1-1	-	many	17	CASSIPLEGEGNTEAFF	TGTGCCAGTAGTATCCCCTTGGAAGGGGAGGGAAACACTGAAGCTTTCTTT
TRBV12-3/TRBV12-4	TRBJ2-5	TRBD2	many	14	CASSLEGSGGTQYF	TGTGCCAGCAGTTTGGAGGGTTCGGGAGGGACCCAGTACTTC
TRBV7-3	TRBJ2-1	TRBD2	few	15	CASSLIPAGDNEQFF	TGTGCCAGCAGCTTAATCCCAGCGGGGGACAATGAGCAGTTCTTC
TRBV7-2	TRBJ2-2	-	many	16	CASSLRPSGNTGELFF	TGTGCCAGCAGCTTACGGCCCAGCGGTAACACCGGGGAGCTGTTTTTT
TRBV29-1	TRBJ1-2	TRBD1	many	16	CSVAIPLGQQNYGYTF	TGCAGCGTTGCCATTCCCTTGGGACAGCAGAACTATGGCTACACCTTC
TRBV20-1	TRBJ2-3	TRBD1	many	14	CSAREGQGSDTQYF	TGCAGTGCCAGAGAAGGACAGGGTTCAGATACGCAGTATTTT
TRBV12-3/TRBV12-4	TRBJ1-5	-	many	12	CASSFPFQPQHF	TGTGCCAGCAGTTTTCCATTTCAGCCCCAGCATTTT
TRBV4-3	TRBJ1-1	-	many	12	CASSHRNTEAFF	TGCGCCAGCAGCCACAGGAACACTGAAGCTTTCTTT
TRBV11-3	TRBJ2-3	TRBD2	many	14	CASSSGTSPDTQYF	TGTGCCAGCAGCTCCGGGACTAGTCCAGATACGCAGTATTTT
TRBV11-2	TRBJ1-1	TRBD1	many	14	CASSPLRGRYEAFF	TGTGCCAGCTCTCCGCTCAGGGGGCGGTATGAAGCTTTCTTT
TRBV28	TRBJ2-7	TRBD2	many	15	CASSFGGGRDYEQYF	TGTGCCAGCAGTTTCGGCGGGGGGCGCGACTACGAGCAGTACTTC
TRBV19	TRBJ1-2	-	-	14	CASSTGRAAEGYTF	TGTGCCAGTAGTACCGGCCGGGCAGCGGAGGGCTACACCTTC
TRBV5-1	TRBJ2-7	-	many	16	CASSRQTDLKSYEQYF	TGCGCCAGCAGCCGGCAGACAGATCTAAAATCCTACGAGCAGTACTTC
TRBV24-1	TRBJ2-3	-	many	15	CATSDFRGAEDTQYF	TGTGCCACCAGTGATTTCAGGGGCGCGGAAGATACGCAGTATTTT
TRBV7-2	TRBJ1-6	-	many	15	CASSWGSSYNSPLHF	TGTGCCAGCAGCTGGGGGAGCTCCTATAATTCACCCCTCCACTTT
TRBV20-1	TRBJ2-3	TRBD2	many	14	CSAWLAGITDTQYF	TGCAGTGCGTGGCTAGCGGGAATCACAGATACGCAGTATTTT
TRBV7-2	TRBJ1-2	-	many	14	CAIRGVGANYGYTF	TGTGCCATTCGGGGCGTCGGAGCTAACTATGGCTACACCTTC
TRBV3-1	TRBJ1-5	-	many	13	CASSQDGGYSQHF	TGTGCCAGCAGCCAAGATGGAGGTTATAGCCAGCATTTT